A selection of T cell receptor beta chains follows, all from one sample in a study of T-cell reconstitution after alpha-beta-depleted transplantation in children. A single record per CDR3 protein comes from TCRdb applying MiXCR to the PCR reads. Among around 250,000 distinct CDR3 sequences listed, roughly 7.7% were seen once. The sequencing used PBMCs, mostly from graft donor cells, collected 180 days after TCRalphabeta/CD19-depleted stem cell transplant. The receptor source for this set is a male patient aged 10 to 17 who had a stem cell transplant for acute lymphoblastic leukemia, so the T cells may come from the graft donor. Each CDR3 is given without its conserved first and last residue.

v_gene	j_gene	CDR3aa
TRBV12-3/TRBV12-4	TRBJ2-1	ASSGGDRGLVEQF
TRBV25-1	TRBJ1-2	ASSEVGQGVNYGYT
TRBV10-3	TRBJ2-7	AISDLNPSGGYEQY
TRBV28	TRBJ2-3	ASRETSESTDTQY
TRBV27	TRBJ2-1	ASSYTGLDSYNEQF
TRBV3-1	TRBJ2-7	ASSQVAGGYEQY
TRBV20-1	TRBJ2-7	SARDLRDRGGDEQY
TRBV5-1	TRBJ1-5	ASSPEGAGQPQH
TRBV29-1	TRBJ2-7	SVLTGPSSYEQY
TRBV5-4	TRBJ1-5	ASSLDRGSIQPQH
TRBV4-3	TRBJ1-2	ASSQDQGLNYGYT
TRBV20-1	TRBJ2-3	SARDITDTQY
TRBV9	TRBJ2-7	ASSPQPSGSAYEQY
TRBV28	TRBJ2-6	ASSEIDSGANVLT
TRBV7-2	TRBJ2-1	ASSLTSKGNEQF
TRBV4-3	TRBJ1-1	ASSRGVYTEAF
TRBV6-2/TRBV6-3	TRBJ1-5	ASSYVGGRQPQH
TRBV5-4	TRBJ1-1	ASSVRLARNTEAF
TRBV25-1	TRBJ1-5	ASSESGGFNQPQH
TRBV3-1	TRBJ2-2	ASSRTGGARNTGELF
TRBV12-3/TRBV12-4	TRBJ2-7	ASSPRLGVNEQY
TRBV21-1	TRBJ1-2	ASRALTDRGREGYT
TRBV9	TRBJ1-2	ASSVGQGVDYGYT
TRBV4-1	TRBJ2-7	ASSQAWTPDYEQY
TRBV9	TRBJ2-6	ASSVGGYGANVLT
TRBV5-1	TRBJ2-6	ASSYGPFSGANVLT
TRBV5-1	TRBJ2-3	ASSLAAFTDTQY